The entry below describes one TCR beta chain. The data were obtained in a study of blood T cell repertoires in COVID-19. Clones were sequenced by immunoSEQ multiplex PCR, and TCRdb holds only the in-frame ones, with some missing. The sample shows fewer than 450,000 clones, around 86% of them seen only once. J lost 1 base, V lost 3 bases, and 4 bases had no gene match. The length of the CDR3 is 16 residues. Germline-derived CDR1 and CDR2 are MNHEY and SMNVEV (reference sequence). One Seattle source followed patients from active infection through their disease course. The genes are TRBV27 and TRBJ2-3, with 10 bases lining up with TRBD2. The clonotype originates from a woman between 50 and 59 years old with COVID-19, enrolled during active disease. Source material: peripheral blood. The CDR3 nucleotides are TGTGCCAGCAGTTTGGCCGGACTAGCGGGCACAGATACGCAGTATTTT. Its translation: CASSLAGLAGTDTQYF.